A selection of T cell receptor beta chains follows, all from one sample in a study of shared clonotypes between healthy human individuals. Libraries were prepared by immunoSEQ multiplex PCR; TCRdb keeps only in-frame clonotypes and omits some of them. The sample lists millions of clones, about 95% occurring once. What was sequenced was naive CD4+ T cells sorted from blood. The receptors stem from a man aged 18-30 years in good health. CDR3s include the opening cysteine and the closing phenylalanine or tryptophan. D genes are given only for firm matches. A clone size is listed for some rows: how often the clone was seen (once, few, many), or a class if it is expanded.

v_gene	d_gene	abundance	j_gene	CDR3aa	CDR3nt
TRBV28	NA	NA	TRBJ2-7	CASRARDSYEQYF	TGTGCCAGCAGGGCCCGGGACTCCTACGAGCAGTACTTC
TRBV7-2	TRBD2	once	TRBJ2-2	CASSRGTSGNTGELFF	TGTGCCAGCAGCCGTGGGACTAGTGGAAACACCGGGGAGCTGTTTTTT
TRBV6-4	TRBD1	once	TRBJ2-2	CASRQGAAGELFF	TGTGCCAGCAGACAGGGGGCGGCCGGGGAGCTGTTTTTT
TRBV5-1	NA	NA	TRBJ1-2	CASSWETSANYGYTF	TGCGCCAGCAGCTGGGAAACTTCGGCTAACTATGGCTACACCTTC
TRBV6-5	TRBD2	NA	TRBJ2-7	CASSYDTSGVYEQYF	TGTGCCAGCAGTTACGACACTAGCGGGGTATACGAGCAGTACTTC
TRBV6-1	NA	NA	TRBJ1-2	CASEESFNYGYTF	TGTGCCAGCGAGGAATCTTTTAACTATGGCTACACCTTC
TRBV29-1	NA	NA	TRBJ2-3	CSVVRGRGTDTQYF	TGCAGCGTTGTTAGGGGTCGAGGCACAGATACGCAGTATTTT
TRBV5-6	NA	NA	TRBJ1-6	CASSFWLQNVNSPLHF	TGTGCCAGCAGCTTCTGGCTACAGAACGTTAATTCACCCCTCCACTTT
TRBV5-1	TRBD1	NA	TRBJ2-1	CASSLADRGDNEQFF	TGCGCCAGCAGCTTGGCGGACAGGGGCGACAATGAGCAGTTCTTC
TRBV30	NA	NA	TRBJ2-7	CAWQDSSYEQYF	TGTGCCTGGCAGGACAGCTCCTACGAGCAGTACTTC
TRBV4-1	TRBD1	NA	TRBJ2-3	CASSQASTGTTDTQYF	TGCGCCAGCAGCCAAGCCTCGACAGGGACCACAGATACGCAGTATTTT
TRBV30	NA	NA	TRBJ2-7	CAWQRESYEQYF	TGTGCCTGGCAAAGAGAATCCTACGAGCAGTACTTC
TRBV6-1	NA	NA	TRBJ1-6	CASSEVPLYVYNSPLHF	TGTGCCAGCAGTGAAGTCCCGCTTTACGTCTATAATTCACCCCTCCACTTT
TRBV5-1	NA	once	TRBJ1-6	CASSFDGRLALHF	TGCGCCAGCAGCTTTGATGGACGGCTGGCCCTCCACTTT
TRBV29-1	TRBD1	NA	TRBJ2-1	CSVSPDRDEYDEQFF	TGCAGCGTCTCCCCCGACAGGGACGAGTACGATGAGCAGTTCTTC